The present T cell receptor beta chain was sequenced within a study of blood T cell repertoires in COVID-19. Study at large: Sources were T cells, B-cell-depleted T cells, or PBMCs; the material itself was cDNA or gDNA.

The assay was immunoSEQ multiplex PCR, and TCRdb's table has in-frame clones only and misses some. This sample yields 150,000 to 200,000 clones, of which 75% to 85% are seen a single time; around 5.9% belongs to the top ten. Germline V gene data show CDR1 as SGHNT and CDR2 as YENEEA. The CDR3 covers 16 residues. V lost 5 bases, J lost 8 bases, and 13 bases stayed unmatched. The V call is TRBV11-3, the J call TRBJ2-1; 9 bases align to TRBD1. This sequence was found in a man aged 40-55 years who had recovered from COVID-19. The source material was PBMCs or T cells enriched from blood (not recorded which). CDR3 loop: CASSPRRTGGLDEQFF. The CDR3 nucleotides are TGTGCCAGCAGCCCCCGGCGCACAGGGGGCTTGGATGAGCAGTTCTTC.